A selection of T cell receptor beta chains follows, all from one sample in a study of T cells in Graves' hyperthyroidism and ophthalmopathy. TCRdb re-called the multiplex PCR reads through MiXCR, storing one row per CDR3 protein. The table includes about 360,000 distinct CDR3 sequences, less than 15% detected once. The sample was blood. The receptors come from a woman aged 18-29 years with Graves' hyperthyroidism. Each CDR3 is given with its conserved first and last residue. The D gene is left open where the match is weak. Some rows mark clone size as missing; the rest say once, few, many or name a class of expanded clone.

TRBD1 TRBJ2-7 many TRBV7-3 CASSLIGTGTGEQYF TGTGCCAGCAGCTTAATTGGGACAGGGACTGGCGAGCAGTACTTC
- TRBJ2-3 few TRBV9 CASSVGQGLTDTQYF TGTGCCAGCAGCGTAGGGCAGGGGCTAACAGATACGCAGTATTTT
- TRBJ2-7 few TRBV7-9 CASSSDGFAIYEQYF TGTGCCAGCAGCTCCGACGGATTTGCCATCTACGAGCAGTACTTC
TRBD2 TRBJ2-1 many TRBV20-1 CSAEGGGWREGPNEQFF TGCAGTGCTGAGGGTGGGGGATGGCGGGAGGGCCCCAATGAGCAGTTCTTC
- TRBJ2-5 many TRBV27 CATSEGVQETQYF TGTGCCACCAGCGAGGGCGTCCAAGAGACCCAGTACTTC
TRBD2 TRBJ2-3 many TRBV7-6 CASSLDVAGSTDTQYF TGTGCCAGCAGCTTAGATGTAGCGGGGAGCACAGATACGCAGTATTTT
- TRBJ2-3 many TRBV7-2 CASSGGQRVLVTDTQYF TGTGCCAGCAGCGGAGGGCAGCGGGTCTTAGTCACAGATACGCAGTATTTT
- TRBJ2-5 - TRBV18 CASSRNGAQETQYF TGTGCCAGCTCACGAAACGGAGCACAAGAGACCCAGTACTTC
- TRBJ2-7 many TRBV28 CASTPGWETLYEQYF TGTGCCAGCACCCCTGGGTGGGAGACACTCTACGAGCAGTACTTC
- TRBJ1-1 many TRBV12-3/TRBV12-4 CASSRSRWRDTEAFF TGTGCCAGCAGTAGGTCCCGATGGAGGGACACTGAAGCTTTCTTT
- TRBJ1-6 many TRBV12-3/TRBV12-4 CASSLAQDNSPLHF TGTGCCAGCAGCCTGGCCCAGGATAATTCACCCCTCCACTTT
- TRBJ1-1 many TRBV19 CASSIGYGQDTEAFF TGTGCCAGTAGTATTGGGTATGGCCAGGACACTGAAGCTTTCTTT